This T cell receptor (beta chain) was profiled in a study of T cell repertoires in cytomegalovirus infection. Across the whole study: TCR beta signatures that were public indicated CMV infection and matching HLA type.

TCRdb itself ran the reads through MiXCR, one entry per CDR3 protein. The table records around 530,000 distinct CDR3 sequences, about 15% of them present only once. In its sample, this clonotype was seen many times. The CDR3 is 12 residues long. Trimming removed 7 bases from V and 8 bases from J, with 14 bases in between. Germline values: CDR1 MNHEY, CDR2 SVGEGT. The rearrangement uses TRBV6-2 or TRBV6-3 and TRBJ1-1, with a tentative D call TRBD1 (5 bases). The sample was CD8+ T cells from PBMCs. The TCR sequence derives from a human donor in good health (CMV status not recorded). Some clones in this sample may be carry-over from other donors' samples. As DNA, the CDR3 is TGTGCCAGCACTAACTGGGGCGGAGAAGCTTTCTTT. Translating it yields CASTNWGGEAFF.